The T cell receptor beta chain under discussion was sequenced for a study of OX40 agonist ivuxolimab in advanced cancers. The study in broad terms: Ivuxolimab was an agonistic, fully human IgG2 monoclonal antibody directed against OX40 (CD134), a costimulatory receptor. Intravenous ivuxolimab was administered to patients every 2 weeks at six dose levels: 0.01, 0.1, 0.3, 1.5, 3 and 10 mg/kg. Of the roughly 52 patients in dose escalation, around 20 had hepatocellular carcinoma, roughly 15 had melanoma, 9 had renal cell carcinoma and 9 had head and neck cancer. In the dose-escalation cohort, about four fifths of patients were male, and the mean age was roughly 60 years with a range of about 23 to 79. Patients were allowed to have had prior anti-PD-1, anti-PD-L1 or anti-CTLA-4 therapy, and approximately 39% of the dose-escalation patients had been treated with checkpoint inhibitors. Partial responses occurred in three dose-escalation patients, of whom one had hepatocellular carcinoma and two had cutaneous melanoma. Peripheral TCRbeta sequencing was intended to test whether TCR sequence diversity was altered and clonal T-cell expansion was caused by ivuxolimab. The paper covers the monotherapy dose-escalation part of the phase I ivuxolimab trial, which included N of about 56 patients.

For sequencing of the TCRbeta CDR3 region, genomic DNA was extracted from the sorted cells. TCRbeta CDR3 regions were sequenced using the immunoSEQ Assay. What TCRdb holds here is the immuneACCESS table cut down to in-frame rearrangements. Part of the clones is not present; checked against another copy, under half of the missing clones reflect an unresolved V gene, and the others are unexplained. The sample records 15,000 to 20,000 clones, 80% to 90% of which are singletons. Of the sample, 62% falls within the top ten clones. Regarding this clone: Its binding antigen is unknown. It has no much larger one-base neighbor in the sample; base qualities were not kept.

Paper-wide results and their limitations: Low levels of normalized T-cell clonal expansion were also seen in some patients who did not respond. Partial responders in the 0.1-3.0 mg/kg groups had among the lowest normalized peripheral clonal expansion, especially among CD8+ T cells. Which antigens the clonally expanded peripheral T cells were specific for was not determined. After ivuxolimab, more expanded clones were found on average in CD8+ T cells than in CD4+ T cells. Clonal expansion of both CD4+ and CD8+ blood T cells was observed from baseline to week 6 at doses 0.1 to 3.0 mg/kg.

The CDR3 starts with the cysteine, ends with the phenylalanine, and has 15 residues. The DNA shown is the 45-base CDR3, in frame from base 1. CDR1 KGHSH and CDR2 LQKENI are derived from the germline V gene. Trimming removed 5 bases from V and 2 bases from J; the gene matches leave 4 bases unexplained. The trial excluded patients who had a history of autoimmune disease or were on systemic immunosuppression. In every dose cohort, peripheral blood was drawn for TCR sequencing at baseline, cycle 4 day 1, and cycle 7 day 1. Samples were obtained from an open-label, multicenter, first-in-human phase I dose-escalation trial of ivuxolimab. Adults with locally advanced or metastatic melanoma, renal cell carcinoma, hepatocellular carcinoma or head and neck squamous cell carcinoma were enrolled in the trial. Before TCR sequencing, CD4+ T cells and CD8+ T cells from peripheral blood were sorted into separate populations.

The sequence was obtained from an adult with an advanced solid tumor such as melanoma, head and neck, liver or kidney cancer. The chain links TRBV18 with TRBJ2-3, and TRBD2 aligns with 10 junction nucleotides. The sample was CD4+ or CD8+ T cells sorted from blood, taken in a trial of the OX40 agonist ivuxolimab. The CDR3 sequence is CASSTTSGVTDTQYF. DNA sequence: TGTGCCAGCTCAACTACTAGCGGGGTCACAGATACGCAGTATTTT. Beyond the CDR3, the reference TRBV18 and TRBJ2-3 genes provide the residues; the full variable domain reads: NAGVMQNPRHLVRRRGQEARLRCSPMKGHSHVYWYRQLPEEGLKFMVYLQKENIIDESGMPKERFSAEFPKEGPSILRIQQVVRGDSAAYFCASSTTSGVTDTQYFGPGTRLTVL.